A selection of T cell receptor beta chains follows, all from one sample in a study of shared clonotypes between healthy human individuals. Profiled with immunoSEQ multiplex PCR; TCRdb holds only in-frame clones, not every one. The repertoire holds roughly 1,500,000 clones, with 97% to 99% as singletons. The material sequenced was naive CD4+ T cells sorted from blood. These receptors all stem from a man aged 25 to 40 in good health. The CDR3 runs from the conserved cysteine through the conserved F or W. Each record gives: clone size, CDR3 length, D gene, J gene, V gene, CDR3 protein, CDR3 DNA. A D gene is named only where the DNA matches it firmly. Part of the rows lack a size; the others show once, few, many or a class for expanded clones.

clone size: NA; CDR3 length: 13; D gene: TRBD1; J gene: TRBJ2-1; V gene: TRBV18; CDR3 protein: CASSNRGQGEQFF; CDR3 DNA: TGTGCCAGCTCAAACAGGGGGCAAGGTGAGCAGTTCTTC
clone size: NA; CDR3 length: 13; D gene: TRBD1; J gene: TRBJ1-1; V gene: TRBV7-2; CDR3 protein: CASSPQGQGLAFF; CDR3 DNA: TGTGCCAGCAGCCCACAGGGACAGGGCTTAGCTTTCTTT
clone size: NA; CDR3 length: 14; D gene: NA; J gene: TRBJ2-3; V gene: TRBV4-1; CDR3 protein: CASTWGRGTDTQYF; CDR3 DNA: TGCGCCAGCACCTGGGGAAGGGGCACAGATACGCAGTATTTT
clone size: NA; CDR3 length: 14; D gene: NA; J gene: TRBJ2-7; V gene: TRBV30; CDR3 protein: CAWSVLGSSYEQYF; CDR3 DNA: TGTGCCTGGAGTGTACTCGGGAGCTCCTACGAGCAGTACTTC
clone size: NA; CDR3 length: 15; D gene: TRBD2; J gene: TRBJ2-5; V gene: TRBV28; CDR3 protein: CASRFNSGRKETQYF; CDR3 DNA: TGTGCCAGCAGATTTAATAGCGGGAGAAAAGAGACCCAGTACTTC
clone size: NA; CDR3 length: 16; D gene: NA; J gene: TRBJ2-3; V gene: TRBV28; CDR3 protein: CASSLLGGPPPDTQYF; CDR3 DNA: TGTGCCAGCAGTTTATTGGGGGGCCCCCCTCCGGATACGCAGTATTTT
clone size: NA; CDR3 length: 16; D gene: TRBD2; J gene: TRBJ2-1; V gene: TRBV6-1; CDR3 protein: CASSEFLASGYNEQFF; CDR3 DNA: TGTGCCAGCAGTGAATTTTTAGCTAGCGGCTACAATGAGCAGTTCTTC
clone size: NA; CDR3 length: 16; D gene: TRBD2; J gene: TRBJ2-3; V gene: TRBV4-1; CDR3 protein: CASSHGLAGTTDTQYF; CDR3 DNA: TGCGCCAGCAGCCATGGACTAGCGGGGACCACAGATACGCAGTATTTT
clone size: NA; CDR3 length: 16; D gene: TRBD1; J gene: TRBJ2-3; V gene: TRBV28; CDR3 protein: CASSLRDRISTDTQYF; CDR3 DNA: TGTGCCAGCAGTCTCCGGGACAGGATAAGCACAGATACGCAGTATTTT
clone size: NA; CDR3 length: 16; D gene: TRBD2; J gene: TRBJ2-1; V gene: TRBV5-1; CDR3 protein: CASSLATSGAYNEQFF; CDR3 DNA: TGCGCCAGCAGCTTGGCTACTAGCGGGGCCTACAATGAGCAGTTCTTC
clone size: NA; CDR3 length: 14; D gene: NA; J gene: TRBJ2-5; V gene: TRBV5-1; CDR3 protein: CASYENPGLETQYF; CDR3 DNA: TGCGCCAGCTACGAAAACCCAGGGCTAGAGACCCAGTACTTC
clone size: NA; CDR3 length: 14; D gene: NA; J gene: TRBJ2-2; V gene: TRBV6-5; CDR3 protein: CASSYSRIPGELFF; CDR3 DNA: TGTGCCAGCAGTTACTCGAGGATACCCGGGGAGCTGTTTTTT
clone size: NA; CDR3 length: 14; D gene: TRBD1; J gene: TRBJ2-3; V gene: TRBV6-1; CDR3 protein: CASFLDRDTDTQYF; CDR3 DNA: TGTGCCAGCTTCCTGGACAGGGACACAGATACGCAGTATTTT
clone size: NA; CDR3 length: 15; D gene: NA; J gene: TRBJ2-7; V gene: TRBV7-2; CDR3 protein: CASSLALGQHYEQYF; CDR3 DNA: TGTGCCAGCAGCTTAGCGCTCGGTCAGCACTACGAGCAGTACTTC
clone size: NA; CDR3 length: 14; D gene: TRBD1; J gene: TRBJ2-7; V gene: TRBV10-3; CDR3 protein: CANSMGQGVSEQYF; CDR3 DNA: TGTGCCAACTCTATGGGACAGGGGGTAAGCGAGCAGTACTTC
clone size: NA; CDR3 length: 16; D gene: TRBD1; J gene: TRBJ1-1; V gene: TRBV5-1; CDR3 protein: CASSLTNRDRNTEAFF; CDR3 DNA: TGCGCCAGCAGCTTGACAAACCGGGACAGGAACACTGAAGCTTTCTTT
clone size: NA; CDR3 length: 14; D gene: NA; J gene: TRBJ2-5; V gene: TRBV14; CDR3 protein: CASSLRWGGETQYF; CDR3 DNA: TGTGCCAGCAGCCTTCGGTGGGGGGGCGAGACCCAGTACTTC
clone size: NA; CDR3 length: 13; D gene: NA; J gene: TRBJ2-1; V gene: TRBV29-1; CDR3 protein: CSVIRSTYNEQFF; CDR3 DNA: TGCAGCGTTATCAGGTCTACCTACAATGAGCAGTTCTTC
clone size: NA; CDR3 length: 12; D gene: NA; J gene: TRBJ1-2; V gene: TRBV25-1; CDR3 protein: CASSALSYGYTF; CDR3 DNA: TGTGCCAGCAGTGCCCTGAGTTATGGCTACACCTTC
clone size: NA; CDR3 length: 16; D gene: TRBD1; J gene: TRBJ2-7; V gene: TRBV19; CDR3 protein: CASSPQPGTGGGEQYF; CDR3 DNA: TGTGCCAGTAGCCCCCAGCCCGGGACAGGGGGAGGTGAGCAGTACTTC
clone size: NA; CDR3 length: 13; D gene: NA; J gene: TRBJ2-1; V gene: TRBV10-3; CDR3 protein: CAISESPRSEQFF; CDR3 DNA: TGTGCCATCAGTGAGTCTCCCCGGAGTGAGCAGTTCTTC
clone size: NA; CDR3 length: 15; D gene: TRBD1; J gene: TRBJ2-7; V gene: TRBV19; CDR3 protein: CASSVDGTGRHEQYF; CDR3 DNA: TGTGCCAGTAGTGTCGACGGGACAGGTAGACACGAGCAGTACTTC
clone size: NA; CDR3 length: 14; D gene: NA; J gene: TRBJ1-1; V gene: TRBV7-8; CDR3 protein: CASSLIRGDTEAFF; CDR3 DNA: TGTGCCAGCAGCTTAATAAGGGGGGACACTGAAGCTTTCTTT
clone size: few; CDR3 length: 10; D gene: NA; J gene: TRBJ1-2; V gene: TRBV2; CDR3 protein: CASSTYGYTF; CDR3 DNA: TGTGCCAGCAGTACCTATGGCTACACCTTC
clone size: NA; CDR3 length: 15; D gene: TRBD2; J gene: TRBJ2-7; V gene: TRBV5-1; CDR3 protein: CASSLVPSGTYEQYF; CDR3 DNA: TGCGCCAGCAGCTTGGTCCCTAGCGGTACCTACGAGCAGTACTTC
clone size: NA; CDR3 length: 16; D gene: TRBD1; J gene: TRBJ2-3; V gene: TRBV11-3; CDR3 protein: CANSLGWTGTVDTQYF; CDR3 DNA: TGTGCCAACAGCTTGGGATGGACAGGGACGGTAGATACGCAGTATTTT
clone size: NA; CDR3 length: 13; D gene: NA; J gene: TRBJ1-2; V gene: TRBV28; CDR3 protein: CASSNTANYGYTF; CDR3 DNA: TGTGCCAGCAGTAATACAGCTAACTATGGCTACACCTTC
clone size: NA; CDR3 length: 17; D gene: TRBD1; J gene: TRBJ1-5; V gene: TRBV5-8; CDR3 protein: CASSSGQGDGRGQPQHF; CDR3 DNA: TGTGCCAGCAGCTCGGGACAGGGGGATGGTCGGGGTCAGCCCCAGCATTTT
clone size: NA; CDR3 length: 15; D gene: NA; J gene: TRBJ2-5; V gene: TRBV18; CDR3 protein: CASSPNTGVQETQYF; CDR3 DNA: TGTGCCAGCTCACCTAATACAGGAGTGCAAGAGACCCAGTACTTC
clone size: once; CDR3 length: 16; D gene: TRBD2; J gene: TRBJ2-1; V gene: TRBV5-1; CDR3 protein: CASGWASGSSYNEQFF; CDR3 DNA: TGCGCCAGCGGGTGGGCTAGCGGGAGCTCCTACAATGAGCAGTTCTTC
clone size: NA; CDR3 length: 14; D gene: NA; J gene: TRBJ2-7; V gene: TRBV5-1; CDR3 protein: CASSFSGLSYEQYF; CDR3 DNA: TGCGCCAGCAGCTTTAGCGGCCTCTCCTACGAGCAGTACTTC
clone size: NA; CDR3 length: 13; D gene: NA; J gene: TRBJ2-7; V gene: TRBV6-5; CDR3 protein: CASSPRRSYEQYF; CDR3 DNA: TGTGCCAGCAGTCCCCGGCGTTCCTACGAGCAGTACTTC
clone size: NA; CDR3 length: 14; D gene: NA; J gene: TRBJ1-2; V gene: TRBV19; CDR3 protein: CASRPPRGSYGYTF; CDR3 DNA: TGTGCCAGTAGACCGCCGCGGGGAAGCTATGGCTACACCTTC
clone size: NA; CDR3 length: 16; D gene: TRBD2; J gene: TRBJ2-1; V gene: TRBV15; CDR3 protein: CATSRRLAGGANEQFF; CDR3 DNA: TGTGCCACCAGCAGAAGATTAGCGGGAGGTGCCAATGAGCAGTTCTTC
clone size: NA; CDR3 length: 16; D gene: NA; J gene: TRBJ1-2; V gene: TRBV6-5; CDR3 protein: CASSYLLVGQGYGYTF; CDR3 DNA: TGTGCCAGCAGTTATCTCCTTGTGGGGCAGGGCTATGGCTACACCTTC
clone size: once; CDR3 length: 14; D gene: NA; J gene: TRBJ2-4; V gene: TRBV10-3; CDR3 protein: CAISEPNAKNIQYF; CDR3 DNA: TGTGCCATCAGTGAGCCCAACGCCAAAAACATTCAGTACTTC
clone size: NA; CDR3 length: 17; D gene: NA; J gene: TRBJ2-1; V gene: TRBV21-1; CDR3 protein: CASSKAASGRTYNEQFF; CDR3 DNA: TGTGCCAGCAGCAAAGCTGCTAGCGGGAGAACCTACAATGAGCAGTTCTTC
clone size: NA; CDR3 length: 13; D gene: NA; J gene: TRBJ2-7; V gene: TRBV27; CDR3 protein: CASSLTPGVEQYF; CDR3 DNA: TGTGCCAGCAGTTTAACGCCCGGCGTCGAGCAGTACTTC
clone size: NA; CDR3 length: 13; D gene: NA; J gene: TRBJ2-3; V gene: TRBV28; CDR3 protein: CASNGVSTDTQYF; CDR3 DNA: TGTGCCAGCAACGGAGTAAGCACAGATACGCAGTATTTT
clone size: NA; CDR3 length: 15; D gene: TRBD1; J gene: TRBJ1-5; V gene: TRBV19; CDR3 protein: CASSIVGTDNQPQHF; CDR3 DNA: TGTGCCAGTAGTATAGTAGGGACAGACAATCAGCCCCAGCATTTT
clone size: NA; CDR3 length: 14; D gene: NA; J gene: TRBJ2-1; V gene: TRBV10-3; CDR3 protein: CAIGREKTSNEQFF; CDR3 DNA: TGTGCCATCGGAAGGGAAAAGACTAGCAATGAGCAGTTCTTC
clone size: NA; CDR3 length: 16; D gene: TRBD2; J gene: TRBJ2-3; V gene: TRBV27; CDR3 protein: CATLGREGLSTDTQYF; CDR3 DNA: TGTGCCACCCTGGGGCGGGAGGGCCTCTCCACAGATACGCAGTATTTT
clone size: NA; CDR3 length: 15; D gene: NA; J gene: TRBJ1-1; V gene: TRBV9; CDR3 protein: CASSVDMAGNTEAFF; CDR3 DNA: TGTGCCAGCAGCGTAGACATGGCAGGGAACACTGAAGCTTTCTTT
clone size: NA; CDR3 length: 14; D gene: NA; J gene: TRBJ2-5; V gene: TRBV30; CDR3 protein: CAWSGGSLQETQYF; CDR3 DNA: TGTGCCTGGAGTGGAGGGTCCCTCCAAGAGACCCAGTACTTC
clone size: NA; CDR3 length: 13; D gene: NA; J gene: TRBJ2-3; V gene: TRBV11-2; CDR3 protein: CASSLMAQDTQYF; CDR3 DNA: TGTGCCAGCAGCTTAATGGCCCAAGATACGCAGTATTTT
clone size: NA; CDR3 length: 18; D gene: NA; J gene: TRBJ2-7; V gene: TRBV5-1; CDR3 protein: CASSSSGRGPRGSYEQYF; CDR3 DNA: TGCGCCAGCAGCTCGAGTGGACGGGGCCCCCGCGGCTCCTACGAGCAGTACTTC
clone size: NA; CDR3 length: 16; D gene: TRBD2; J gene: TRBJ2-1; V gene: TRBV18; CDR3 protein: CASSSGLAGGRGEQFF; CDR3 DNA: TGTGCCAGCTCATCTGGACTAGCGGGAGGTCGGGGTGAGCAGTTCTTC
clone size: NA; CDR3 length: 14; D gene: TRBD2; J gene: TRBJ2-1; V gene: TRBV11-2; CDR3 protein: CASSLAGGPNEQFF; CDR3 DNA: TGTGCCAGCAGCTTAGCGGGAGGGCCGAATGAGCAGTTCTTC
clone size: NA; CDR3 length: 17; D gene: TRBD1; J gene: TRBJ1-1; V gene: TRBV4-3; CDR3 protein: CASSLRTGGQINTEAFF; CDR3 DNA: TGCGCCAGCAGCCTTCGGACAGGGGGACAAATCAACACTGAAGCTTTCTTT
clone size: NA; CDR3 length: 16; D gene: NA; J gene: TRBJ2-5; V gene: TRBV9; CDR3 protein: CASSVEQGVGQETQYF; CDR3 DNA: TGTGCCAGCAGCGTGGAACAGGGAGTGGGGCAAGAGACCCAGTACTTC
clone size: NA; CDR3 length: 17; D gene: TRBD1; J gene: TRBJ2-1; V gene: TRBV11-3; CDR3 protein: CASSSRAGGISNNEQFF; CDR3 DNA: TGTGCCAGCAGCTCCAGGGCAGGGGGAATCTCGAACAATGAGCAGTTCTTC
clone size: NA; CDR3 length: 13; D gene: TRBD1; J gene: TRBJ1-5; V gene: TRBV2; CDR3 protein: CASSFDRVQPQHF; CDR3 DNA: TGTGCCAGCAGTTTCGACAGGGTCCAGCCCCAGCATTTT